This entry is about one TCR beta chain. Clones were read by immunoSEQ multiplex PCR, and TCRdb kept only the in-frame ones, dropping some. Of fewer than 300,000 clones in the sample, over 75% were seen once. The data were taken from a study of blood T cell repertoires in COVID-19. The sequencing sample was made of PBMCs or T cells enriched from blood (not recorded which). This TCR was recovered from a young man who had recovered from COVID-19.

CDR3 amino acids: CAIRGRERTTEAFF. In DNA form, the CDR3 reads TGTGCCATCAGAGGTAGGGAGCGGACCACTGAAGCTTTCTTT. V and J are TRBV10-3 and TRBJ1-1; D is undetermined. Looked up from germline, CDR1 is ENHRY and CDR2 is SYGVKD. This CDR3 region has 14 residues. V lost 6 bases to trimming and J lost 4 bases, with 15 bases between them.